The rows below give T cell receptor beta chains drawn from one sample of a study of T cell repertoires in aging, cancer and after chemotherapy. TCRdb redid the calling of the multiplex PCR reads with MiXCR, one entry per CDR3 protein. The sample shows several thousand distinct CDR3 sequences, approximately 52% of them seen only once. Sequencing input: blood. The receptor source for this set is a human donor with a solid tumor. The CDR3 runs from the conserved cysteine through the conserved F or W. The D gene is left open where the match is weak. The listing skips clone size in some rows; elsewhere it reads once, few, many or a size class.

clone_size: NA
d_call: NA
j_call: TRBJ1-2
v_call: TRBV12-3/TRBV12-4
cdr3_nt: TGTGCCAGCAGACCTCAACAGGGACCCTATGGCTACACCTTC
cdr3_aa: CASRPQQGPYGYTF

clone_size: NA
d_call: NA
j_call: TRBJ2-1
v_call: TRBV15
cdr3_nt: TGTGCCACCAGCAGAGAGGGCCTAGCTGGGAATGAGCAGTTCTTC
cdr3_aa: CATSREGLAGNEQFF

clone_size: few
d_call: TRBD2
j_call: TRBJ2-1
v_call: TRBV29-1
cdr3_nt: TGCAGCGCTCCAGCGGGAGGGCTCTACAATGAGCAGTTCTTC
cdr3_aa: CSAPAGGLYNEQFF

clone_size: once
d_call: NA
j_call: TRBJ2-3
v_call: TRBV12-3/TRBV12-4
cdr3_nt: TGTGCCAGCAGCCCAGGACAGAGCACAGATACGCAGTATTTT
cdr3_aa: CASSPGQSTDTQYF

clone_size: NA
d_call: NA
j_call: TRBJ2-7
v_call: TRBV30
cdr3_nt: TGTGCCTGGAGTTTGGCAGGGCCTTTCAACGAGCAGTACTTC
cdr3_aa: CAWSLAGPFNEQYF

clone_size: NA
d_call: TRBD2
j_call: TRBJ2-7
v_call: TRBV6-2/TRBV6-3
cdr3_nt: TGTGCCAGCAGTTACTCGTCTGCGGGAGGTAGAGAGCAGTACTTC
cdr3_aa: CASSYSSAGGREQYF

clone_size: NA
d_call: NA
j_call: TRBJ1-1
v_call: TRBV7-2
cdr3_nt: TGTGCCAGCAGCTTATGGGGCGGTGTGAACACTGAAGCTTTCTTT
cdr3_aa: CASSLWGGVNTEAFF

clone_size: NA
d_call: NA
j_call: TRBJ2-1
v_call: TRBV20-1
cdr3_nt: TGCAGTGCTGGACCGTCCGGCTCCTACAATGAGCAGTTCTTC
cdr3_aa: CSAGPSGSYNEQFF

clone_size: NA
d_call: NA
j_call: TRBJ1-5
v_call: TRBV28
cdr3_nt: TGTGCCAGCAGCTCACCCCCGTCAGGCAATAGCAATCAGCCCCAGCATTTT
cdr3_aa: CASSSPPSGNSNQPQHF

clone_size: NA
d_call: NA
j_call: TRBJ2-7
v_call: TRBV20-1
cdr3_nt: TGCAGTGCTCCAGACCTTTCGACGGGCTGGTACGAGCAGTACTTC
cdr3_aa: CSAPDLSTGWYEQYF

clone_size: NA
d_call: NA
j_call: TRBJ2-4
v_call: TRBV28
cdr3_nt: TGTGCCAGCAGTGAAGCCACTGGGGCCCTTTGGGGAAACATTCAGTACTTC
cdr3_aa: CASSEATGALWGNIQYF

clone_size: NA
d_call: NA
j_call: TRBJ1-4
v_call: TRBV5-6
cdr3_nt: TGTGCCAGCAGCTTTCTGGGCACACGGAATGAAAAACTGTTTTTT
cdr3_aa: CASSFLGTRNEKLFF

clone_size: once
d_call: NA
j_call: TRBJ2-1
v_call: TRBV20-1
cdr3_nt: TGCAGTGCTAGAGTGGGCTACAATGAGCAGTTCTTC
cdr3_aa: CSARVGYNEQFF

clone_size: NA
d_call: NA
j_call: TRBJ2-6
v_call: TRBV18
cdr3_nt: TGTGCCAGCTCACCGGCCGAGAGGGGTGCCTCTGGGGCCAACGTCCTGACTTTC
cdr3_aa: CASSPAERGASGANVLTF

clone_size: few
d_call: NA
j_call: TRBJ1-2
v_call: TRBV27
cdr3_nt: TGTGCCAGCAGTCTCGTAGGACCGGGGTATGGCTACACCTTC
cdr3_aa: CASSLVGPGYGYTF

clone_size: few
d_call: TRBD1
j_call: TRBJ1-2
v_call: TRBV6-1
cdr3_nt: TGTGCCAGCAGTGAAGGGACAGGGGACGGCTACACCTTC
cdr3_aa: CASSEGTGDGYTF

clone_size: few
d_call: NA
j_call: TRBJ2-7
v_call: TRBV18
cdr3_nt: TGTGCCAGCTCCGTGGGAGGGGGCGGCGAGCAGTACTTC
cdr3_aa: CASSVGGGGEQYF

clone_size: few
d_call: TRBD1
j_call: TRBJ2-7
v_call: TRBV12-3/TRBV12-4
cdr3_nt: TGTGCCAGCAGTTTTGGGGACAGGGTTAGGAGCGAGCAGTACTTC
cdr3_aa: CASSFGDRVRSEQYF

clone_size: few
d_call: NA
j_call: TRBJ1-1
v_call: TRBV6-5
cdr3_nt: TGTGCCAGCAGTTACTCCCCCAGGGCGGCCACTGAAGCTTTCTTT
cdr3_aa: CASSYSPRAATEAFF

clone_size: few
d_call: NA
j_call: TRBJ1-2
v_call: TRBV5-4
cdr3_nt: TGTGCCAGCAGCTTGGTTGGGGGGTACTATGGCTACACCTTC
cdr3_aa: CASSLVGGYYGYTF

clone_size: NA
d_call: TRBD1
j_call: TRBJ2-7
v_call: TRBV5-4
cdr3_nt: TGTGCCAGCAGCTTATCACAGGGGAGCGAGCAGTACTTC
cdr3_aa: CASSLSQGSEQYF

clone_size: once
d_call: TRBD1
j_call: TRBJ2-7
v_call: TRBV2
cdr3_nt: TGTGCCAGCAGTGAAGGGTGGGACAGGGGGTACTACGAGCAGTACTTC
cdr3_aa: CASSEGWDRGYYEQYF

clone_size: NA
d_call: NA
j_call: TRBJ2-5
v_call: TRBV6-5
cdr3_nt: TGTGCCAGCAGTTACCCCCGGGACATAGGGCCGGAGACCCAGTACTTC
cdr3_aa: CASSYPRDIGPETQYF

clone_size: NA
d_call: TRBD1
j_call: TRBJ1-1
v_call: TRBV6-1
cdr3_nt: TGTGCCAGCAGTACAGACAGGGTGGCCACTGAAGCTTTCTTT
cdr3_aa: CASSTDRVATEAFF

clone_size: NA
d_call: NA
j_call: TRBJ2-1
v_call: TRBV20-1
cdr3_nt: TGCAGTGCTAGGATCCCCTACAATGAGCAGTTCTTC
cdr3_aa: CSARIPYNEQFF

clone_size: NA
d_call: NA
j_call: TRBJ1-4
v_call: TRBV6-9
cdr3_nt: TGTGCCACCCGGGCTCTCGGCGGGGAAAAACTGTTTTTT
cdr3_aa: CATRALGGEKLFF

clone_size: NA
d_call: TRBD1
j_call: TRBJ2-5
v_call: TRBV7-2
cdr3_nt: TGTGCCAGCAGCCTCGACAGGGGAGAGACCCAGTACTTC
cdr3_aa: CASSLDRGETQYF

clone_size: once
d_call: NA
j_call: TRBJ2-7
v_call: TRBV7-7
cdr3_nt: TGTGCTAGCAGTTCTACGGGACTCCACACCCATCACGAGCAGTACTTC
cdr3_aa: CASSSTGLHTHHEQYF